This T cell receptor (beta chain) was found in a study of post-analysis software for immune sequencing data. Study-wide results and limits: Included in a set of about 5 TRBV segments more frequent in patients than controls were TRBV5-6, TRBV5-1 and TRBV20-1.

V dropped 3 bases and J dropped 1 base, with 12 bases sitting between them. From germline, CDR1 is DFQATT and CDR2 SNEGSKA (reference sequence). CDR3 length: 14 amino acids. Libraries were made from TCR beta cDNA, and they carried unique molecular identifiers. Each batch of about 0.95 to 10 million T cells produced 500,000 to 600,000 cDNA molecules. Each CDR3 protein is one row after TCRdb ran MiXCR on the PCR reads. The repertoire holds about 460,000 distinct CDR3 sequences, 40% to 55% seen once, with roughly an eighth in the top ten. This clonotype came up once. Its antigen is unidentified. Sequenced sample: blood. V usage is TRBV20-1 and J usage is TRBJ2-5; no clear D. The clonotype was recovered from a girl aged 10 to 17 with multiple sclerosis. The CDR3 here is CSARRQRGQETQYF. DNA for the CDR3: TGCAGTGCTAGGCGTCAGCGCGGCCAAGAGACCCAGTACTTC.